This entry lists 25 T cell receptor beta chains sequenced from one sample in a study of shared clonotypes between healthy human individuals. Repertoires were generated with immunoSEQ multiplex PCR, while TCRdb's copy carries only in-frame clones and drops some. The data contain 400,000 to 500,000 clones, 79% of them singletons. Sequencing was performed on PBMCs. These receptors originate from a woman aged 40 to 50 in good health. Some clones in this sample may be carry-over from other donors' samples.

The V gene is TRBV2, the J gene TRBJ1-2; D unclear. The ends were cut back, 4 bases at V and 4 bases at J, with 16 bases in the middle. CDR3 length: 15 amino acids. CDR1 and CDR2 (germline): SNHLY, FYNNEI. Here the CDR3 reads CASSVSAPRGYGYTF. CDR3 DNA: TGTGCCAGCAGTGTATCGGCCCCAAGAGGCTATGGCTACACCTTC.

The V and J genes are TRBV5-8 and TRBJ1-2; 9 nucleotides agree with TRBD1. The germline V gene encodes CDR1 SGHTS and CDR2 YDEGEE. J gave up 0 bases and V 3 bases, and 6 bases lay outside the gene matches. CDR3 length equals 16 residues. CDR3 in amino acids: CASSSGTGLANYGYTF. The CDR3 DNA follows: TGTGCCAGCAGCTCCGGGACAGGGTTGGCTAACTATGGCTACACCTTC.

In DNA form, the CDR3 reads TGTGCCAGCAGTGAATGGGGAGAGAACGAACTGGCTAGCGGGGATGAGCAGTTCTTC. The encoded protein is CASSEWGENELASGDEQFF. V usage is TRBV2 and J usage is TRBJ2-1; 9 bases fit TRBD2. V lost 2 bases, J lost 8 bases, and 19 bases stayed unmatched. Germline V gene sequence: CDR1 SNHLY, CDR2 FYNNEI. The CDR3 consists of 19 residues.

This clone was observed a handful of times. J is TRBJ2-4 and V is TRBV5-6, with D possibly matching TRBD2 (6 bases). The germline gives CDR1 SGHDT, CDR2 YYEEEE. This CDR3 region has 15 residues. Between the trimmed V and J ends, which lost 3 bases and 0 bases, there was a span of 10 bases. CDR3 DNA: TGTGCCAGCAGCTCCCTAGCGACAGCCAAAAACATTCAGTACTTC. It is translated as CASSSLATAKNIQYF.

The rearrangement uses TRBV5-8 and TRBJ2-5; 13 bases match TRBD2. Germline-derived CDR1 and CDR2 are SGHTS and YDEGEE. V shed 4 bases and J 1 base; nucleotides not matched to a gene: 4. CDR3 size: 16 residues. The CDR3 spells CASSPGLAGTQETQYF. The CDR3 DNA follows: TGTGCCAGCAGCCCGGGACTAGCGGGGACCCAAGAGACCCAGTACTTC.

This clone has just a few counts. The chain combines TRBV6-4 with TRBJ2-1; 10 bases are a match to TRBD2. With V trimmed by 2 bases and J by 3 bases, 1 base remained unmatched. This CDR3 spans 15 amino acids. CDR1 is MRHNA and CDR2 is SNTAGT in the germline V gene. CDR3 DNA sequence: TGTGCCAGCAGTGACGGGACTAGCGACTACAATGAGCAGTTCTTC. As protein: CASSDGTSDYNEQFF.

The chain links TRBV4-1 to TRBJ1-5; D is unresolved. The CDR3 contains 17 residues. Germline V gene sequence: CDR1 MGHRA, CDR2 YSYEKL. V shed 0 bases and J shed 0 bases, with 12 bases lying between them. This CDR3 reads CASSQDQPESSNQPQHF. CDR3 in DNA: TGCGCCAGCAGCCAAGATCAGCCAGAAAGTAGCAATCAGCCCCAGCATTTT.

V and J are TRBV2 and TRBJ2-7, with 11 bases that match TRBD2. The CDR3 has 15 residues. Losses at the gene ends were 6 bases for V and 5 bases for J; bases not matched to a gene: 9. Germline V gives CDR1 SNHLY, CDR2 FYNNEI. The chain's CDR3 is CASRLTSGSSNEQYF. CDR3 DNA: TGTGCCAGCAGACTCACTAGCGGGAGTAGCAACGAGCAGTACTTC. Complete variable domain (other parts from reference TRBV2 and TRBJ2-7): EPEVTQTPSHQVTQMGQEVILRCVPISNHLYFYWYRQILGQKVEFLVSFYNNEISEKSEIFDDQFSVERPDGSNFTLKIRSTKLEDSAMYFCASRLTSGSSNEQYFGPGTRLTVT.

This rearrangement joins TRBV29-1 to TRBJ2-1; D uncertain. Germline V CDR1 and CDR2: SQVTM, ANQGSEA. The CDR3 length is 14 residues. Trimming cost V 4 bases and J 2 bases, with 12 bases left between them. CDR3 sequence: CSVGKEGTYNEQFF. The CDR3 DNA reads as TGCAGCGTTGGGAAAGAAGGGACCTACAATGAGCAGTTCTTC.

About this clone itself: A much larger clone is a single base away; this may be a read error. The chain joins TRBV30 to TRBJ1-2; D remains ambiguous. The length of the CDR3 is 13 residues. Germline-derived CDR1 and CDR2 are GTSNPN and SVGIG (reference sequence). Between the trimmed V and J ends, which lost 4 bases and 4 bases, there was a span of 13 bases. CDR3 DNA: TGTGCCTGGATTGGGAGTCCTAGCTATGGCTACACCTTC. Translation: CAWIGSPSYGYTF.

About this clone itself: Being one base from a much bigger clone, this may be a read error. The rearrangement joins TRBV5-5 to TRBJ2-7; tentatively, D is TRBD2 (5 bases). Per germline, CDR1 SGHKS and CDR2 YYEKEE (reference sequence). The CDR3 consists of 13 residues. The germline V and J ends were trimmed by 4 bases and 5 bases, with 13 bases remaining between them. CDR3 region: CASSAGLSDEQYF. Written as DNA, the CDR3 is TGTGCCAGCAGCGCTGGACTGTCCGACGAGCAGTACTTC.

The table lists this clone with a few counts. This rearrangement joins TRBV10-3 to TRBJ2-7; D possibly corresponds to TRBD2 (6 bases). V gave up 10 bases and J gave up 7 bases, with 20 bases separating them. CDR1 ENHRY and CDR2 SYGVKD come from the germline V gene. The CDR3 runs 13 residues. CDR3 amino acids: CATHGGGRREQYF. The CDR3 coding sequence is TGTGCCACCCATGGGGGAGGAAGACGGGAGCAGTACTTC.

Concerning this clone itself: Other DNA sequences in this sample translate to the same CDR3. The chain couples TRBV28 to TRBJ2-7; a possible D gene is TRBD2 (6 bases). V lost 3 bases and J lost 2, with 8 bases in between. Per germline, CDR1 MDHEN and CDR2 SYDVKM. The CDR3 covers 13 residues. The CDR3 loop is CASSLGGPYEQYF. The CDR3, as DNA: TGTGCCAGCAGTTTGGGGGGACCCTACGAGCAGTACTTC.

The CDR3 spells CASSVLAGGNEQFF. The CDR3, as DNA: TGCGCCAGCAGTGTACTAGCGGGAGGCAATGAGCAGTTCTTC. This rearrangement joins TRBV5-1 to TRBJ2-1, with 12 positions matching TRBD2. Germline lookup yields CDR1 SGHRS and CDR2 YFSETQ. The length of the CDR3 is 14 residues. The J segment lost 6 bases and the V segment lost 5 bases, leaving 3 bases of the junction unmatched.

This chain uses TRBV7-2 with TRBJ2-7; 9 bases fit TRBD2. The V gene's germline CDR1 is SGHTA and CDR2 FQGNSA. V lost 0 bases to trimming and J lost 1 base; unmatched junction nucleotides: 16. The CDR3 runs to 20 residues. The CDR3 sequence is CASSLAPLAGGPGESYEQYF. The CDR3 DNA reads as TGTGCCAGCAGCTTAGCTCCTTTGGCGGGAGGGCCGGGGGAGTCCTACGAGCAGTACTTC.

This sequence joins TRBV30 and TRBJ2-5, with D tentatively TRBD2 (7 bases). The end of the DNA aligns better with TRBJ2-7, so the J call may be wrong. The CDR3 has 15 amino acids. The germline V gene encodes CDR1 GTSNPN and CDR2 SVGIG (reference sequence). As DNA, the CDR3 is TGTGCCTGGAGTCGAGAGGGGGGGAGCTCCTACGAGCAGTACTTC. It is translated as CAWSREGGSSYEQYF.

A note on this clone: Other DNA variants within this sample encode the same CDR3. The chain carries TRBV27 and TRBJ1-2; D unresolved. The germline V gene encodes CDR1 MNHEY and CDR2 SMNVEV (reference sequence). The CDR3 contains 12 residues. The V end was cut by 4 bases, the J end by 13 bases, with 16 bases between. The CDR3 bases are TGTGCCAGCAGTTCACGTTACGGAGGTAGCACCTTC. Amino acids: CASSSRYGGSTF.

This clone was picked up a small number of times. This chain joins TRBV27 and TRBJ1-1; D is perhaps TRBD1 (5 bases). This CDR3 has 14 amino acids. The germline CDR1 and CDR2 sequences are MNHEY and SMNVEV (reference sequence). Between the trimmed V and J ends, which lost 3 bases and 5 bases, there was a span of 13 bases. The CDR3 nucleotides read TGTGCCAGCAGTTTTCATAGCGGGGGAACTGAAGCTTTCTTT. Translated, it gives CASSFHSGGTEAFF.

This CDR3 reads CASSLGAGDQPQHF. The CDR3 coding sequence is TGTGCCAGCAGTTTAGGGGCCGGGGATCAGCCCCAGCATTTT. The rearrangement links TRBV28 to TRBJ1-5, with D possibly matching TRBD1 (5 bases). CDR1 is MDHEN, CDR2 SYDVKM, per germline. The CDR3 length is 14 residues. V was pared by 2 bases and J by 5 bases, with 10 bases between.

V and J are TRBV20-1 and TRBJ2-5, with 8 bases that match TRBD1. The CDR3 loop spans 11 amino acids. Germline V gene sequence: CDR1 DFQATT, CDR2 SNEGSKA (reference sequence). The CDR3 protein is CSGQGRETQYF. The CDR3 coding sequence is TGCAGCGGACAGGGAAGAGAGACCCAGTACTTC.

J is TRBJ2-7 and V is TRBV6-1, with D possibly matching TRBD2 (5 bases). CDR3 length: 15 residues. V lost 9 bases to trimming and J lost 2 bases, with 20 bases between them. Germline CDR1 and CDR2: MNHNS and SASEGT. CDR3 loop: CASSPFSVGTYEQYF. CDR3 nucleotide sequence: TGTGCCAGTTCCCCCTTTAGCGTGGGGACCTACGAGCAGTACTTC.

This chain uses TRBV6-1 with TRBJ1-3; TRBD1 aligns across 7 bases. Germline trimming cut 7 bases from V and 0 bases from J; bases unmatched to any gene: 6. Per the germline V gene, CDR1 is MNHNS and CDR2 is SASEGT. The CDR3 is 15 amino acids. This CDR3 is CASIMTGSSGNTIYF. Written as DNA, the CDR3 is TGTGCCAGCATCATGACAGGGAGCTCTGGAAACACCATATATTTT.

This chain joins TRBV15 and TRBJ1-5; TRBD1 might be the D (5 bases). The germline CDR1 and CDR2 sequences are LNHNV and YYDKDF (reference sequence). V was trimmed by 0 bases and J by 4 bases, leaving 16 bases between them. This CDR3 is 17 amino acids long. CDR3 in DNA: TGTGCCACCAGCAGAGATCGCACCCGGTGGGGGAATCAGCCCCAGCATTTT. It translates to CATSRDRTRWGNQPQHF.

The chain employs TRBV12-5 and TRBJ2-1; the D gene could be TRBD1 or TRBD2 (5 bases each). CDR1 and CDR2 (germline): LGHNT, FRNRAP. The CDR3 length is 15 residues. Trimming took off 4 bases at V and 1 base at J, with 11 bases between the two ends. CDR3 sequence: CASGSGTPSYNEQFF. For the CDR3, the DNA is TGTGCTAGTGGTTCCGGGACGCCTTCCTACAATGAGCAGTTCTTC.

The chain uses TRBV11-2 and TRBJ2-3; 13 nucleotides match TRBD2. The germline gives CDR1 SGHAT, CDR2 FQNNGV. V lost 4 bases, J lost 10 bases, and 11 bases stayed unmatched. This CDR3 has 16 residues. CDR3 DNA: TGTGCCAGCAGCTGGCCCGGGACTAGCGGGATTTATCCGCAGTATTTT. Translating gives CASSWPGTSGIYPQYF.